The 2 T cell receptor beta chains reported below all come from one sample, sequenced in a study of a mutant IDH1 vaccine in newly diagnosed glioma. These receptors' targets are unknown. Noted time point: week 47, end of study. Mutant IDH1 20-mer peptide, at 300 ug, made up each vaccine dose, with topical imiquimod. Data came from immunoSEQ multiplex PCR; TCRdb stores just in-frame clones and leaves some out. The sample shows over 30,000 clones, about nine tenths of them seen only once. Sequenced material: PBMCs, taken from a glioma patient whose treatment included an IDH1 peptide vaccine. These TCRs come from a woman aged 35 to 49 with glioma.

V is TRBV18 and J is TRBJ1-4; D is possibly TRBD1 (6 bases). The length of the CDR3 is 15 residues. V was cut by 6 bases and J by 7 bases, with 18 bases left in between. Per the germline V gene, CDR1 is KGHSH and CDR2 is LQKENI. The CDR3 protein is CASSRQGPAGEKLFF. CDR3 sequence (DNA): TGTGCCAGCTCGAGGCAGGGGCCGGCGGGTGAAAAACTGTTTTTT.

J is TRBJ2-2 and V is TRBV29-1, with 9 bases identical to TRBD2. Germline assignment: CDR1 SQVTM and CDR2 ANQGSEA. V was pared by 1 base and J by 7 bases, with 7 bases of the junction left unmatched. The CDR3 contains 15 residues. The CDR3 is CSVEGLAGLSGELFF. The CDR3 DNA sequence: TGCAGCGTTGAAGGGCTAGCGGGACTGAGCGGGGAGCTGTTTTTT.